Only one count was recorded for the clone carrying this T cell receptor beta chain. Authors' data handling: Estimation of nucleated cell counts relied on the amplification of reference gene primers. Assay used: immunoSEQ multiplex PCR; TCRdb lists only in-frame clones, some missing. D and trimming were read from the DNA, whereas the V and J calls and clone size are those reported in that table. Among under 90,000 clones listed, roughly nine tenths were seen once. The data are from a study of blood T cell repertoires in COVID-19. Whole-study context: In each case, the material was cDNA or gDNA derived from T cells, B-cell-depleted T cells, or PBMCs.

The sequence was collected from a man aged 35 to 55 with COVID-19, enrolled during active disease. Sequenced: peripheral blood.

DNA for the CDR3: TGTGCCAGCAGACCCTCCCGGGGGGCCTCAGCAGATACGCAGTATTTT. It is translated as CASRPSRGASADTQYF. The V call is TRBV5-4, the J call TRBJ2-3; D might be TRBD2 (7 bases). The germline gives CDR1 SGHNT, CDR2 YYREEE (reference sequence). The V gene lost 5 bases and the J gene lost 4 bases, with 20 bases spanning the gap. The CDR3 consists of 16 residues.